This is a list of T cell receptor beta chains from one sample in a study of T cell repertoires in cytomegalovirus infection. TCRdb used MiXCR to reprocess the reads, holding one entry per CDR3 protein. The sample has approximately 120,000 distinct CDR3 sequences; about 30% are singletons. Antigen specificity for these receptors is unknown. Sequenced material: CD8+ T cells from cultured PBMCs, taken from culture after CMV antigen stimulation. The receptors shown here come from a human donor in good health (CMV status not recorded). Some clones in this sample may be carry-over from other donors' samples. Both conserved end residues are part of each CDR3. Fields, in order: clone size, D gene, V gene, J gene, CDR3 DNA, CDR3 protein. A D gene is named only where the DNA matches it firmly. Size is omitted from some rows. Given values are once, few, many or a class for expanded clones.

-	-	TRBV12-3/TRBV12-4	TRBJ2-7	TGTGCCAGCAGTTTGGGCCTAGCAAACCTCCACGAGCAGTACTTC	CASSLGLANLHEQYF
-	-	TRBV29-1	TRBJ2-7	TGCAGCGTTGAAGCCCGGGACGGTACCTACGAGCAGTACTTC	CSVEARDGTYEQYF
-	-	TRBV2	TRBJ1-3	TGTGCCAGCAGTGAATACGGGGCGGATGGAAACACCATATATTTT	CASSEYGADGNTIYF
-	-	TRBV12-5	TRBJ2-3	TGTGCTAGTGGTTTGGTGGTGAAGGGGACTAGCACAGATACGCAGTATTTT	CASGLVVKGTSTDTQYF
many	-	TRBV27	TRBJ1-6	TGTGCCAGCAGTTTAGCCTTTCTCAGTAATTCACCCCTCCACTTT	CASSLAFLSNSPLHF
few	-	TRBV2	TRBJ2-7	TGTGCCAGCAGTGATGGGGAGCTATACCGGGGATCATACGAGCAGTACTTC	CASSDGELYRGSYEQYF
few	-	TRBV12-3/TRBV12-4	TRBJ2-7	TGTGCCAGCAGTTTCGGGGGCAGGGGCGAGCAGTACTTC	CASSFGGRGEQYF
many	TRBD2	TRBV27	TRBJ2-7	TGTGCCAGCAGTCCTGGACTAGCTGTCTACGAGCAGTACTTC	CASSPGLAVYEQYF
-	TRBD1	TRBV20-1	TRBJ1-5	TGCAGTGCTAGACAGGGGGGTAGCAATCAGCCCCAGCATTTT	CSARQGGSNQPQHF
-	-	TRBV19	TRBJ1-1	TGTGCCAGTAGTAGATTGAACACTGAAGCTTTCTTT	CASSRLNTEAFF
-	TRBD2	TRBV2	TRBJ2-1	TGTGCAGGGGCCCTAGCGGGGGGGCGTTACAATGAGCAGTTCTTC	CAGALAGGRYNEQFF
many	-	TRBV7-3	TRBJ2-7	TGTGCCAGCAGCTTAACAGGGGCGATCTACGAGCAGTACTTC	CASSLTGAIYEQYF
few	-	TRBV11-3	TRBJ2-3	TGTGCCAGCAGCTTAGACGCAGGAGATACGCAGTATTTT	CASSLDAGDTQYF
few	TRBD1	TRBV6-5	TRBJ1-6	TGTGCCAGCAGAAAGACAGGGCGCAATTCACCCCTCCACTTT	CASRKTGRNSPLHF
-	TRBD2	TRBV2	TRBJ2-7	TGTGCCAGCAGTGAAGAGGGAGCGGGGGACGAGCAGTACTTC	CASSEEGAGDEQYF
-	-	TRBV2	TRBJ2-7	TGTGCCAGCAGTGAAGGGGAGGGGGGCTCTTCCTACGAGCAGTACTTC	CASSEGEGGSSYEQYF
-	-	TRBV5-6	TRBJ1-2	TGTGCCAGCAGCTTGTGGGCCGGGAACCCAAGGGATGGCTACACCTTC	CASSLWAGNPRDGYTF
-	-	TRBV6-5	TRBJ1-1	TGTGCCAGCAGTTACGTCCCGGGGGCTCCCACTGAAGCTTTCTTT	CASSYVPGAPTEAFF
many	-	TRBV7-2	TRBJ1-3	TGTGCCAGCAGCTTTGGGGCCTCCGGGGTTGGAAACACCATATATTTT	CASSFGASGVGNTIYF
-	TRBD1	TRBV5-4	TRBJ2-1	TGTGCCAGCAGCTCTAACAGGGGATCCTACAATGAGCAGTTCTTC	CASSSNRGSYNEQFF
many	-	TRBV28	TRBJ2-2	TGTGCCAGCAGTCTTCCCCTACGGCAGGAGCTGTTTTTT	CASSLPLRQELFF
few	-	TRBV27	TRBJ1-1	TGTGCCAGCAGTATACACCAGGGCACTGAAGCTTTCTTT	CASSIHQGTEAFF
-	-	TRBV12-3/TRBV12-4	TRBJ2-4	TGTGCCAGCAGTTTTGAGGGTGGTAAGAACATTCAGTACTTC	CASSFEGGKNIQYF
-	TRBD2	TRBV7-6	TRBJ2-1	TGTGCCAGCAGCCCGGGACTAGCGGGGGGTATTAGGCAGTTCTTC	CASSPGLAGGIRQFF
-	TRBD2	TRBV9	TRBJ2-1	TGTGCCAGCAGCGCCAGCGGGGCCCCTTACAATGAGCAGTTCTTC	CASSASGAPYNEQFF
-	-	TRBV5-5	TRBJ1-6	TGTGCCAGCAGCGCCGCGGGGGGAGCCGATAATTCACCCCTCCACTTT	CASSAAGGADNSPLHF
few	-	TRBV12-3/TRBV12-4	TRBJ1-3	TGTGCCAGCAGTTTAGGGGTGATCTCTGGAAACACCATATATTTT	CASSLGVISGNTIYF
few	TRBD2	TRBV28	TRBJ2-1	TGTGCCAGCAATATAGCGGGGGAGGAGCAGTTCTTC	CASNIAGEEQFF
-	-	TRBV7-6	TRBJ2-2	TGTGCCAGCAGCCCGACAATGGTGGCCGGGGAGCTGTTTTTT	CASSPTMVAGELFF
few	-	TRBV10-3	TRBJ2-1	TGTGCCATCAACCAGGAGGACAGCCGCTCCTACAATGAGCAGTTCTTC	CAINQEDSRSYNEQFF
-	-	TRBV7-8	TRBJ2-1	TGTGCCAGCAGCGGCGACGGCTACAATGAGCAGTTCTTC	CASSGDGYNEQFF
-	TRBD2	TRBV7-6	TRBJ2-3	TGTGCCAGCAGCTTACCAGCGGGGGATGTGGATACGCAGTATTTT	CASSLPAGDVDTQYF
-	-	TRBV25-1	TRBJ2-2	TGTGCCAGCAGTTGGAACACCGGGGAGCTGTTTTTT	CASSWNTGELFF
-	TRBD1	TRBV6-6	TRBJ1-2	TGTGCCGGATCGACAGGGAACAACTATGGCTACACCTTC	CAGSTGNNYGYTF
few	TRBD2	TRBV5-4	TRBJ2-3	TGTGCCAGCAGCTTTGGACTAGCCCTCACAGATACGCAGTATTTT	CASSFGLALTDTQYF
-	-	TRBV10-3	TRBJ1-1	TGTGCCATCAGTTCTACGAACACTGAAGCTTTCTTT	CAISSTNTEAFF
-	-	TRBV5-1	TRBJ2-7	TGCGCCAGCAGCTTGCCCTCTAGCTCCTACGAGCAGTACTTC	CASSLPSSSYEQYF
few	TRBD1	TRBV11-2	TRBJ2-7	TGTGCCAGCATCGGGACAGGTATGAAATCCTACGAGCAGTACTTC	CASIGTGMKSYEQYF
few	TRBD2	TRBV28	TRBJ2-1	TGTGCCAGCAGTCCCGCCTTGGCCGGGGGGGCCCGAAACAATGAGCAGTTCTTC	CASSPALAGGARNNEQFF
-	-	TRBV12-3/TRBV12-4	TRBJ2-4	TGTGCCAGCAGCGGTGGCGTTCTAAACATTCAGTACTTC	CASSGGVLNIQYF
-	TRBD2	TRBV10-3	TRBJ2-7	TGTGCCATCAGTGAGTCGGGGGGGGTAGACGAGCAGTACTTC	CAISESGGVDEQYF
few	TRBD1	TRBV27	TRBJ2-7	TGTGCCAGCAGTTTATCGGGACAGGGGAGCCACGAGCAGTACTTC	CASSLSGQGSHEQYF
many	-	TRBV7-6	TRBJ1-2	TGTGCCAGCAGCTTAGTCCCAGGGATGAACTATGGCTACACCTTC	CASSLVPGMNYGYTF
-	-	TRBV18	TRBJ1-1	TGTGCCAGCTCACCGTACGTAAACACTGAAGCTTTCTTT	CASSPYVNTEAFF
few	-	TRBV27	TRBJ1-4	TGTGCCAGCACTCGGTTGTACAGGGATGGCGAAAAACTGTTTTTT	CASTRLYRDGEKLFF
many	-	TRBV7-9	TRBJ1-2	TGTGCCAGCAGCTTGGGCAGTGGTTGGAATGGCTACACCTTC	CASSLGSGWNGYTF
few	TRBD2	TRBV24-1	TRBJ2-3	TGTGCCACCAGTGATTGGGCCTCCGGGACTAGGGCGACAGATACGCAGTATTTT	CATSDWASGTRATDTQYF
few	-	TRBV12-5	TRBJ2-3	TGTGCTAGTGGTCCGGGACTCTCCACAGATACGCAGTATTTT	CASGPGLSTDTQYF
many	TRBD2	TRBV7-2	TRBJ2-3	TGTGCCAGCAGCACAACTAGCGGGGGGTTCGCAGATACGCAGTATTTT	CASSTTSGGFADTQYF
-	TRBD1	TRBV6-5	TRBJ1-5	TGTGCCAGCAGTTACTCTCGGGACAGGGCTCCGCATTTT	CASSYSRDRAPHF
once	TRBD1	TRBV4-1	TRBJ1-3	TGCGCCAGCAGCCAGATACTAACAGGGGGCGCGTCTGGAAACACCATATATTTT	CASSQILTGGASGNTIYF
many	-	TRBV7-2	TRBJ2-1	TGTGCCAGCAGCTTAGCTAGCGGTGGGCAGTTCTTC	CASSLASGGQFF
-	-	TRBV20-1	TRBJ2-7	TGCAGTGCTAGAGGGCTAGCCTACGAGCAGTACTTC	CSARGLAYEQYF